Described below is a single T cell receptor (beta chain) sequence and its context. Its antigen is currently unknown. The sample carries other DNA sequences with the same CDR3. This specimen comes from a study of shared clonotypes between healthy human individuals. Study details: CD4 naive and CD4 memory each took three plates per donor, while CD8 naive took two and CD8 memory one. Whole-study results and caveats: Shared clonotypes across all four donors exceeded non-shared ones in generation probability. The authors expected sequencing depth to affect clonotype sharing among donors.

Deep-level settings were used for running the assay. Assay used: immunoSEQ multiplex PCR; TCRdb lists only in-frame clones, some missing. The sample records around 980,000 clones, around 82% being singletons. The sequenced material came from memory CD4+ T cells from PBMCs. Documented subset: CD45RA-negative fraction. The receptor comes from a man between 18 and 35 years old in good health. Some clones in this sample may be carry-over from other donors' samples.

CDR3 sequence reads: CASSLAGGQETQYF. The CDR3 bases are TGTGCCAGCAGTTTAGCAGGGGGGCAAGAGACCCAGTACTTC. This sequence joins TRBV28 and TRBJ2-5, with D possibly being TRBD1 (7 bases). Trimming took 2 bases from V and 2 from J, leaving 9 bases between them. This CDR3 comprises 14 residues. Germline CDR1 reads MDHEN; CDR2 reads SYDVKM.